Listed below are T cell receptor beta chains from one sample, sequenced in a study of identical twins. TCRdb called the 5' RACE reads again in MiXCR, with one record for every CDR3 protein. The sample carries 350,000 to 600,000 distinct CDR3 sequences, approximately 15% recorded once. This same sample was also part of a study on yellow fever vaccine responses in identical twins.

Sequencing input: CD4+ T cells sorted from blood. The origin of the receptors is a woman aged 18-35 years in good health. Each CDR3 is given with its conserved first and last residue. Part of the rows lack a size; the others show once, few, many or a class for expanded clones.

V gene	J gene	clone size	CDR3 protein
TRBV7-2	TRBJ2-7	-	CASSSPSSGWPREQYF
TRBV5-1	TRBJ2-5	-	CASSLGAGGGLETQYF
TRBV5-1	TRBJ1-2	many	CASSLGQGDYGYTF
TRBV5-1	TRBJ2-3	-	CASSHKTGGLSDTQYF
TRBV20-1	TRBJ2-3	-	CSARSSGGHSDTQYF
TRBV11-2	TRBJ1-1	-	CASSPLPGGTEAFF
TRBV18	TRBJ1-1	-	CASSPPPGPRTEAFF
TRBV20-1	TRBJ1-2	few	CSASPGARDYGYTF
TRBV7-9	TRBJ2-1	few	CASNLLEGRGEQFF
TRBV6-5	TRBJ2-5	-	CASSYSGGPGQGETQYF
TRBV7-9	TRBJ2-7	-	CASSSGQGFHEQYF
TRBV24-1	TRBJ2-3	few	CATSDFGLFSDTQYF
TRBV12-3/TRBV12-4	TRBJ2-7	-	CASSEYSGTASYEQYF
TRBV12-3/TRBV12-4	TRBJ2-1	few	CASSLKVVNEQFF
TRBV18	TRBJ1-3	-	CASSPWTRPDTIYF
TRBV28	TRBJ1-5	-	CASSFGVSQPQHF
TRBV18	TRBJ2-5	-	CASSPLSASGYQETQYF
TRBV7-9	TRBJ2-5	few	CASSLAMGAGETQYF
TRBV19	TRBJ2-5	few	CASSIESQETQYF
TRBV7-2	TRBJ2-5	-	CASSLARTETQYF
TRBV28	TRBJ2-5	few	CASSRPSKKETQYF
TRBV18	TRBJ2-5	many	CASSPREETQYF
TRBV5-1	TRBJ2-6	few	CASSLEPINSGANVLTF
TRBV28	TRBJ2-3	few	CASTGDTDTQYF